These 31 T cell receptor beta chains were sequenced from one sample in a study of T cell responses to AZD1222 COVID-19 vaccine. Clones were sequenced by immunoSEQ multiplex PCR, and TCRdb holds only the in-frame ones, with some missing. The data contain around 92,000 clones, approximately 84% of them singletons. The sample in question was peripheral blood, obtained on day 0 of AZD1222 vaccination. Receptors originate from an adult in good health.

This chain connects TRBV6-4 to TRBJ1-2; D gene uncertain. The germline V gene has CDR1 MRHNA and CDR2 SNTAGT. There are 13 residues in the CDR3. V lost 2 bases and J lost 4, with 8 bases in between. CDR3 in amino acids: CASSDPGGYGYTF. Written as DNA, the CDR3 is TGTGCCAGCAGTGACCCCGGAGGCTATGGCTACACCTTC.

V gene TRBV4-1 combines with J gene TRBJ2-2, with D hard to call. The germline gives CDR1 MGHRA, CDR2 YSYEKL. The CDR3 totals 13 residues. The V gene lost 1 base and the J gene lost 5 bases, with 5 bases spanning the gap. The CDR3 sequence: CASSQGQTGELFF. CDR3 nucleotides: TGCGCCAGCAGCCAAGGTCAGACCGGGGAGCTGTTTTTT.

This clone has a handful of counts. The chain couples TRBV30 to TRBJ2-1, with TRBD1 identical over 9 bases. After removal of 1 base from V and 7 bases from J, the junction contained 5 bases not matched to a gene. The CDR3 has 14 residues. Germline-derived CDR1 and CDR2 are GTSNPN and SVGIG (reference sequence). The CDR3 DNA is TGTGCCTGGAGTGGACGGGACAGGGCGAATGAGCAGTTCTTC. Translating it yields CAWSGRDRANEQFF.

The CDR3 DNA is TGTGCCAGCAGCTTAGATTACTACGAGCAGTACTTC. Translating gives CASSLDYYEQYF. The chain carries TRBV7-9 and TRBJ2-7; D remains unclear. This CDR3 comprises 12 residues. V was pared by 1 base and J by 3 bases, with 4 bases between. CDR1 is SEHNR and CDR2 is FQNEAQ in the germline V gene (reference sequence).

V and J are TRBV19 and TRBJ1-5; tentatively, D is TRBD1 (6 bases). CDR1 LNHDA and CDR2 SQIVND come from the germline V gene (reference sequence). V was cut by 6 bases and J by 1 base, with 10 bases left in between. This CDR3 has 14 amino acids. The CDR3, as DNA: TGTGCCAGTAGCGGACAGTTCAGCAATCAGCCCCAGCATTTT. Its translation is CASSGQFSNQPQHF.

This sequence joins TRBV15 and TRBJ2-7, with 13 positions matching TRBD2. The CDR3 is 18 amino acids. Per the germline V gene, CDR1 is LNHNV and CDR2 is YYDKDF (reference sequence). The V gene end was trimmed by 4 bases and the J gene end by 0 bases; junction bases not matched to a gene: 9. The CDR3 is CATSNLMTSGGSSYEQYF. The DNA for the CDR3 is TGTGCCACCAGCAATTTAATGACTAGCGGGGGGAGCTCCTACGAGCAGTACTTC.

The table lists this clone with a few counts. The CDR3 region is CASSSIGTSGRRITDTQYF. The DNA for the CDR3 is TGTGCCAGCAGCTCTATAGGGACTAGCGGGAGGCGGATAACAGATACGCAGTATTTT. The chain couples TRBV7-8 to TRBJ2-3; the match to TRBD2 covers 15 bases. V was pared by 4 bases and J by 3 bases, with 11 bases of the junction left unmatched. CDR1 SGHVS and CDR2 FQNEAQ come from the germline V gene. There are 19 residues in the CDR3.

CDR3 in amino acids: CASSLGQNYGYTF. In nucleotides, the CDR3 is TGTGCCAGCAGCTTAGGTCAGAACTATGGCTACACCTTC. The J gene is TRBJ1-2, the V gene TRBV7-9; D is uncertain. This CDR3 has 13 residues. Deletions cut 1 base from V and 2 bases from J, with 5 bases between. Germline-derived CDR1 and CDR2 are SEHNR and FQNEAQ (reference sequence).

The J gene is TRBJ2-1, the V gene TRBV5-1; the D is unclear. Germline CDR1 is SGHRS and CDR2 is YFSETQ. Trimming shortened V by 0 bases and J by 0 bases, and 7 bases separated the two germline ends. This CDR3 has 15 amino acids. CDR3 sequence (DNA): TGCGCCAGCAGCTTGGCGAGCGCCTCCTACAATGAGCAGTTCTTC. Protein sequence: CASSLASASYNEQFF. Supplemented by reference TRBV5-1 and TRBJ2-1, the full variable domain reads KAGVTQTPRYLIKTRGQQVTLSCSPISGHRSVSWYQQTPGQGLQFLFEYFSETQRNKGNFPGRFSGRQFSNSRSEMNVSTLELGDSALYLCASSLASASYNEQFFGPGTRLTVL.

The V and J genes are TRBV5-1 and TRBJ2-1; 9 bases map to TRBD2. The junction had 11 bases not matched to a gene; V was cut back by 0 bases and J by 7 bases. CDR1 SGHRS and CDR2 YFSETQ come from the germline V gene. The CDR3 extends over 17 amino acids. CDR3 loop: CASSLELVAGAGNEQFF. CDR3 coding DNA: TGCGCCAGCAGCTTGGAGTTGGTAGCGGGAGCGGGAAATGAGCAGTTCTTC. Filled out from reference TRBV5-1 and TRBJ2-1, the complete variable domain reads KAGVTQTPRYLIKTRGQQVTLSCSPISGHRSVSWYQQTPGQGLQFLFEYFSETQRNKGNFPGRFSGRQFSNSRSEMNVSTLELGDSALYLCASSLELVAGAGNEQFFGPGTRLTVL.

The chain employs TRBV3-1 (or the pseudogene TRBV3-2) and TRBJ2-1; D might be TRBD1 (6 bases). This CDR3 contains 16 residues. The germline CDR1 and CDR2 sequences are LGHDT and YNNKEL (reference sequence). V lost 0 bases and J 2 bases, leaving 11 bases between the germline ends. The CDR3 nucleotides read TGTGCCAGCAGCCAAGACCGAGGGGGAGCCTACAATGAGCAGTTCTTC. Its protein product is CASSQDRGGAYNEQFF.

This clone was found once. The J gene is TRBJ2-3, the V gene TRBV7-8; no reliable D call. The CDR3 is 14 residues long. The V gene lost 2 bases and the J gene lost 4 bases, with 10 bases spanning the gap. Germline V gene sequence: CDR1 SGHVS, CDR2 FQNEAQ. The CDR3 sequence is CASSLSRTPDTQYF. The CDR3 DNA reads TGTGCCAGCAGCTTAAGTAGGACGCCAGATACGCAGTATTTT.

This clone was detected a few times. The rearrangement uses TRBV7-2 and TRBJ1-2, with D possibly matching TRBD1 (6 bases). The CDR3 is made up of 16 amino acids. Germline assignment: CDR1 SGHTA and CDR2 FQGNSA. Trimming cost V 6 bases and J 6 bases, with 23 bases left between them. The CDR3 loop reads CASRHMGGQDGDGYTF. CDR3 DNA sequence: TGTGCCAGCAGGCACATGGGGGGGCAGGACGGCGATGGCTACACCTTC.

The CDR3: CASKLGIQYF. The DNA for the CDR3 is TGTGCCAGCAAACTAGGCATTCAGTACTTC. V usage is TRBV27 and J usage is TRBJ2-4; TRBD2 is a possible D gene (5 bases). Germline CDR1 reads MNHEY; CDR2 reads SMNVEV (reference sequence). Trimming removed 7 bases from V and 9 bases from J, with 7 bases in between. The CDR3 extends over 10 amino acids.

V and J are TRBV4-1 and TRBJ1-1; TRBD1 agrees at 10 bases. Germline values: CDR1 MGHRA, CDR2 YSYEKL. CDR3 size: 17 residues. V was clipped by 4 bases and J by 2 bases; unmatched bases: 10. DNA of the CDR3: TGCGCCAGCAGCCCTGCCGGGACAGGGGCGTTAAACACTGAAGCTTTCTTT. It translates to CASSPAGTGALNTEAFF.

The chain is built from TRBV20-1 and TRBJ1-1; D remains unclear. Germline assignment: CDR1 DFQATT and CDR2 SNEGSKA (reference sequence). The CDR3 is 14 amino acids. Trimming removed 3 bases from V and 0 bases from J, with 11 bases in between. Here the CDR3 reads CSASRAGMNTEAFF. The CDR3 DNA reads TGCAGTGCTAGTAGGGCGGGAATGAACACTGAAGCTTTCTTT.

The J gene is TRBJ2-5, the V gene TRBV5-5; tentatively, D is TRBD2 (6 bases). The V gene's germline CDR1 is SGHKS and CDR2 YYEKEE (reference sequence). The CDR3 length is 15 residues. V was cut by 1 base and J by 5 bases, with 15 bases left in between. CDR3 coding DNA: TGTGCCAGCAGCTTGATGACAGTAGGAGGGGAGACCCAGTACTTC. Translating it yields CASSLMTVGGETQYF.

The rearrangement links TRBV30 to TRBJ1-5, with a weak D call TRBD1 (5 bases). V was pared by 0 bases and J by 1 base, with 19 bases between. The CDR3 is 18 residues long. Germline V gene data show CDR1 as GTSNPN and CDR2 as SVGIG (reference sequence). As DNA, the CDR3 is TGTGCCTGGAGTGTAAGGTGGGGGTCGGGACGGAGCAATCAGCCCCAGCATTTT. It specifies CAWSVRWGSGRSNQPQHF.

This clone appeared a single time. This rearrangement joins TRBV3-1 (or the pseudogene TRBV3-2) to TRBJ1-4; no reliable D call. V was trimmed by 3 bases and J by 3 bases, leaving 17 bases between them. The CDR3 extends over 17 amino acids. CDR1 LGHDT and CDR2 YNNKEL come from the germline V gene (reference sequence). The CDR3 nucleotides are TGTGCCAGCAGCCACGCCTTGGGCAGGTCCTCTAATGAAAAACTGTTTTTT. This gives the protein CASSHALGRSSNEKLFF.

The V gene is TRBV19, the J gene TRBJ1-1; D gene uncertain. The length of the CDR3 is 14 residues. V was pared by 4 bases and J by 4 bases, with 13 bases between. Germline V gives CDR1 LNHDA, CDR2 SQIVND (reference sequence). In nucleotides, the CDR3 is TGTGCCAGTAGTAGAGCTGGGGTTGGCACTGAAGCTTTCTTT. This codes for CASSRAGVGTEAFF. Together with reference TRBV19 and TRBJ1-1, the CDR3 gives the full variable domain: DGGITQSPKYLFRKEGQNVTLSCEQNLNHDAMYWYRQDPGQGLRLIYYSQIVNDFQKGDIAEGYSVSREKKESFPLTVTSAQKNPTAFYLCASSRAGVGTEAFFGQGTRLTVV.

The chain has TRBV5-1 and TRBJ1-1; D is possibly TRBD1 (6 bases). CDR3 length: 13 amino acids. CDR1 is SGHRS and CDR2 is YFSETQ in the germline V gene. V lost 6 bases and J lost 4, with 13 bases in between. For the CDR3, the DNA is TGCGCCAGCACCCTAAGGGGGGGCACTGAAGCTTTCTTT. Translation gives CASTLRGGTEAFF.

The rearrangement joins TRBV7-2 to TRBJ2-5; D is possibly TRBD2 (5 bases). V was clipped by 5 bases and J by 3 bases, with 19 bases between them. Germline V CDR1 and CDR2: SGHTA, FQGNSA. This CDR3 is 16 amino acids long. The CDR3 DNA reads TGTGCCAGCAGCCCGGGAAGAAATCGGGGAAAAGAGACCCAGTACTTC. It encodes CASSPGRNRGKETQYF.

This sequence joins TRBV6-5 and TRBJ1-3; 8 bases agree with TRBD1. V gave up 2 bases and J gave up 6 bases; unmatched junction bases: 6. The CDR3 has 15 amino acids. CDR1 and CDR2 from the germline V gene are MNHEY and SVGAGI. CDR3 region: CASSYEDRASNTIYF. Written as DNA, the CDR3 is TGTGCCAGCAGTTACGAGGACAGGGCGTCAAACACCATATATTTT.

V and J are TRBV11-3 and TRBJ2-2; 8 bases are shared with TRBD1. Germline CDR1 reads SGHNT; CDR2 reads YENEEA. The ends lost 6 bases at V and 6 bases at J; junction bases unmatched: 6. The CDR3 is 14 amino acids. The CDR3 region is CASSIRTGPGELFF. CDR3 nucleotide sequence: TGTGCCAGCAGTATCAGGACAGGGCCCGGGGAGCTGTTTTTT.

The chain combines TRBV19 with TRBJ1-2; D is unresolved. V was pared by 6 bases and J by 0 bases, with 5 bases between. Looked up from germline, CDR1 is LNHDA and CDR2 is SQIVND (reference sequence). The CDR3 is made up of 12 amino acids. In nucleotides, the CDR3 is TGTGCCAGTAGCGGGACTAACTATGGCTACACCTTC. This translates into CASSGTNYGYTF.

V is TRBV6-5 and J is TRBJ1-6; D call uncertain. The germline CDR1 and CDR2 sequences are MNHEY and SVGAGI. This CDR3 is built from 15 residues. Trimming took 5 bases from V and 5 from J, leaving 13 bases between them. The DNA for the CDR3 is TGTGCCAGCAGTAGAGGTGCAGGCGATAATTCACCCCTCCACTTT. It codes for CASSRGAGDNSPLHF.

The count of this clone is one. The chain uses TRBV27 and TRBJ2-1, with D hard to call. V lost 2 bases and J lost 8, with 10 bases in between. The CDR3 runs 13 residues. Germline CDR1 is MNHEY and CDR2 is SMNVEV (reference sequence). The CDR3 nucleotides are TGTGCCAGCAGTTTAAGGCGGTGGGATGAGCAGTTCTTC. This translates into CASSLRRWDEQFF.

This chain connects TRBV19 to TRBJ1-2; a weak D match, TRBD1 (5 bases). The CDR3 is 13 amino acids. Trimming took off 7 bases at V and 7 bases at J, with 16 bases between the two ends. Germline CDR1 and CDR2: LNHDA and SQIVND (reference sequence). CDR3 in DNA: TGTGCCAGTACCTCCGGGACTGACTTTGGCTACACCTTC. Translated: CASTSGTDFGYTF. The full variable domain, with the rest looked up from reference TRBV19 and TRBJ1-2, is DGGITQSPKYLFRKEGQNVTLSCEQNLNHDAMYWYRQDPGQGLRLIYYSQIVNDFQKGDIAEGYSVSREKKESFPLTVTSAQKNPTAFYLCASTSGTDFGYTFGSGTRLTVV.

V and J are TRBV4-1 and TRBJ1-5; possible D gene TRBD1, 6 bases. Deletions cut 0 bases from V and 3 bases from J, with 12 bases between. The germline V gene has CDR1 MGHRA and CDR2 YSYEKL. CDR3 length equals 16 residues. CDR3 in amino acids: CASSQEGTGINQPQHF. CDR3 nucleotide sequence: TGCGCCAGCAGCCAAGAAGGAACAGGGATCAATCAGCCCCAGCATTTT.

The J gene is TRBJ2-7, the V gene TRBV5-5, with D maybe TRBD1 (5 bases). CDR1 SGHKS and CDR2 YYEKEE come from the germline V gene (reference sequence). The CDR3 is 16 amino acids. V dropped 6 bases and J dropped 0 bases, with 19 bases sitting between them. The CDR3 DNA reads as TGTGCCAGCACCTCAGACCCCATAGGGGTCTCCTACGAGCAGTACTTC. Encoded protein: CASTSDPIGVSYEQYF.

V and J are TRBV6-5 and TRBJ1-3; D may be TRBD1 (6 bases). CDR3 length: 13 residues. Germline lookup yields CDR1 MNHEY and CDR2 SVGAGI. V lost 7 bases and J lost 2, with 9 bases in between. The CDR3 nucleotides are TGTGCCAGCACGGGGGCCGCTGGAAACACCATATATTTT. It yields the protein CASTGAAGNTIYF.